The entry below describes one TCR beta chain. This CDR3 contains 12 residues. Germline loops: CDR1 LNHDA, CDR2 SQIVND (reference sequence). With 7 bases removed from V and 0 bases from J, the gap between germline ends came to 6 bases. The RNA, about 0.5 to 1 ug, was put through reverse transcription using random hexamers. The method of amplification for TCR beta CDR3 was immunoSEQ multiplex PCR, covering 54 Vbeta and 13 Jbeta. TCRdb re-analysed the immunoSEQ multiplex PCR reads in MiXCR, keeping a single row per CDR3 protein. The repertoire holds around 46,000 distinct CDR3 sequences, with around 92% as singletons. This record comes from a study of CD8 T cells in Susac syndrome. Blood CD8+ and CD4+ T cells underwent high-throughput TCR beta sequencing. TEMRA cells were FACS-enriched and CD8+ and CD4+ T cells negatively isolated.

The sequencing sample was made of CD8+ T cells from PBMCs. This sequence originates from a human donor in good health. This rearrangement joins TRBV19 to TRBJ1-1; no definite D call. Written as DNA, the CDR3 is TGTGCCAGTAATGAGGTGAACACTGAAGCTTTCTTT. Amino acid sequence: CASNEVNTEAFF. The entire variable domain, with the rest obtained from reference TRBV19 and TRBJ1-1, is as follows: DGGITQSPKYLFRKEGQNVTLSCEQNLNHDAMYWYRQDPGQGLRLIYYSQIVNDFQKGDIAEGYSVSREKKESFPLTVTSAQKNPTAFYLCASNEVNTEAFFGQGTRLTVV.